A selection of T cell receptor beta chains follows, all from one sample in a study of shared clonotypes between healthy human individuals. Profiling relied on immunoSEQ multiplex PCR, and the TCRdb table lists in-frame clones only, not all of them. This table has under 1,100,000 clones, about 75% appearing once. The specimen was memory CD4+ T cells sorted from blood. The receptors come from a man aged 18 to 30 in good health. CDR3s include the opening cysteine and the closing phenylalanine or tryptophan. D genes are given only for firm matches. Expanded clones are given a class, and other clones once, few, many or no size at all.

CDR3 DNA: TGTGCCAGCAGTTTGAACGGACGAGGAACCTACGAGCAGTACTTC
CDR3 protein: CASSLNGRGTYEQYF
D gene: -
clone size: -
J gene: TRBJ2-7
V gene: TRBV27

CDR3 DNA: TGTGCCAGCAGCCCTTTACAGGTATCCCGCTACGAGCAGTACTTC
CDR3 protein: CASSPLQVSRYEQYF
D gene: -
clone size: -
J gene: TRBJ2-7
V gene: TRBV11-2

CDR3 DNA: TGTGCCAGCAGCTCTAACGCGGACACTGAAGCTTTCTTT
CDR3 protein: CASSSNADTEAFF
D gene: -
clone size: -
J gene: TRBJ1-1
V gene: TRBV7-9

CDR3 DNA: TGTGCCATCAGTGAGTCGGGAGGGTCTGGGGCCAACGTCCTGACTTTC
CDR3 protein: CAISESGGSGANVLTF
D gene: TRBD2
clone size: -
J gene: TRBJ2-6
V gene: TRBV10-3

CDR3 DNA: TGTGCCAGCAGTCGACGGGACTTTACAGATACGCAGTATTTT
CDR3 protein: CASSRRDFTDTQYF
D gene: -
clone size: few
J gene: TRBJ2-3
V gene: TRBV6-5

CDR3 DNA: TGTGCCACCAGCCTCAACAGGGGAGTAGATGGCTACACCTTC
CDR3 protein: CATSLNRGVDGYTF
D gene: TRBD1
clone size: -
J gene: TRBJ1-2
V gene: TRBV15

CDR3 DNA: TGTGCCAGCACCCCAGGATGGAACACTGAAGCTTTCTTT
CDR3 protein: CASTPGWNTEAFF
D gene: -
clone size: -
J gene: TRBJ1-1
V gene: TRBV6-1

CDR3 DNA: TGTGCCAGCAGTTTCTTAACTGAAGCTTTCTTT
CDR3 protein: CASSFLTEAFF
D gene: -
clone size: -
J gene: TRBJ1-1
V gene: TRBV28

CDR3 DNA: TGTGCCAGCAGTCGACAGGGTCCCAACGTCCTGACTTTC
CDR3 protein: CASSRQGPNVLTF
D gene: TRBD1
clone size: many
J gene: TRBJ2-6
V gene: TRBV28

CDR3 DNA: TGCGCCAGCAGCCCCGTCGGGACAGGCATGTCTAATGAAAAACTGTTTTTT
CDR3 protein: CASSPVGTGMSNEKLFF
D gene: TRBD1
clone size: once
J gene: TRBJ1-4
V gene: TRBV4-3

CDR3 DNA: TGTGCCAGCAGCCAAGACGGGACCGCTAATGAAAAACTGTTTTTT
CDR3 protein: CASSQDGTANEKLFF
D gene: -
clone size: -
J gene: TRBJ1-4
V gene: TRBV7-9

CDR3 DNA: TGTGCCAGCAGTGATACAGGGTACCAGCCCCAGCATTTT
CDR3 protein: CASSDTGYQPQHF
D gene: -
clone size: -
J gene: TRBJ1-5
V gene: TRBV28

CDR3 DNA: TGTGCCAGCAGGAGACAGGGGGCGGTTGAAAAACTGTTTTTT
CDR3 protein: CASRRQGAVEKLFF
D gene: TRBD1
clone size: -
J gene: TRBJ1-4
V gene: TRBV27

CDR3 DNA: TGTGCCAGCGGACAGGGGGTCTCCCAGCCCCAGCATTTT
CDR3 protein: CASGQGVSQPQHF
D gene: TRBD1
clone size: -
J gene: TRBJ1-5
V gene: TRBV6-1

CDR3 DNA: TGTGCCAGCAGCTTGGGACAGGGGAAAACCTACGAGCAGTACTTC
CDR3 protein: CASSLGQGKTYEQYF
D gene: TRBD1
clone size: -
J gene: TRBJ2-7
V gene: TRBV5-6

CDR3 DNA: TGTGCCTGGGCAGGGACAGCTTACACTGAAGCTTTCTTT
CDR3 protein: CAWAGTAYTEAFF
D gene: TRBD1
clone size: few
J gene: TRBJ1-1
V gene: TRBV30

CDR3 DNA: TGTGCCAGCAGCGTAGACAGGGGAGGCGGCACAGATACGCAGTATTTT
CDR3 protein: CASSVDRGGGTDTQYF
D gene: -
clone size: -
J gene: TRBJ2-3
V gene: TRBV9

CDR3 DNA: TGTGCCAGCTCGCCCCTAGGGGGTCGGACTAATGAAAAACTGTTTTTT
CDR3 protein: CASSPLGGRTNEKLFF
D gene: -
clone size: -
J gene: TRBJ1-4
V gene: TRBV25-1

CDR3 DNA: TGCAGCGTTGAAGTTTCGGCGACTACCTCGCAGTTCTTC
CDR3 protein: CSVEVSATTSQFF
D gene: -
clone size: once
J gene: TRBJ2-1
V gene: TRBV29-1

CDR3 DNA: TGTGCCACGTCGGGACCGGCGCTTTGGGCTGAAGCTTTCTTT
CDR3 protein: CATSGPALWAEAFF
D gene: -
clone size: -
J gene: TRBJ1-1
V gene: TRBV6-6

CDR3 DNA: TGCGCCAGGGCCCGGCCCCAGCATTTT
CDR3 protein: CARARPQHF
D gene: -
clone size: -
J gene: TRBJ1-5
V gene: TRBV5-1

CDR3 DNA: TGTGCCACCTTAGGGGACAGGGGCACAGATACGCAGTATTTT
CDR3 protein: CATLGDRGTDTQYF
D gene: TRBD1
clone size: -
J gene: TRBJ2-3
V gene: TRBV10-3

CDR3 DNA: TGCGCCAGCAGCTCCCGACAGGGTGATAATTCACCCCTCCACTTT
CDR3 protein: CASSSRQGDNSPLHF
D gene: TRBD1
clone size: -
J gene: TRBJ1-6
V gene: TRBV5-1

CDR3 DNA: TGTGCCAGCAGTACTACTAGCAGTCGCACAGATACGCAGTATTTT
CDR3 protein: CASSTTSSRTDTQYF
D gene: -
clone size: -
J gene: TRBJ2-3
V gene: TRBV2

CDR3 DNA: TGTGCCACCAGCAGAGCCGCAGGGGGAAGTAATTCACCCCTCCACTTT
CDR3 protein: CATSRAAGGSNSPLHF
D gene: TRBD1
clone size: -
J gene: TRBJ1-6
V gene: TRBV15

CDR3 DNA: TGTGCCAGCAGTCCCTCTTTAGCGGGGAAATACGAGCAGTACTTC
CDR3 protein: CASSPSLAGKYEQYF
D gene: TRBD2
clone size: -
J gene: TRBJ2-7
V gene: TRBV25-1

CDR3 DNA: TGCGCCAGCAGCTTGGTTGGCGGGAGTTCAGAGACCCAGTACTTC
CDR3 protein: CASSLVGGSSETQYF
D gene: TRBD2
clone size: -
J gene: TRBJ2-5
V gene: TRBV5-1

CDR3 DNA: TGTGCCAGTAGCCAGATAAGGGACAGGGGGGCTGAAGCTTTCTTT
CDR3 protein: CASSQIRDRGAEAFF
D gene: TRBD1
clone size: few
J gene: TRBJ1-1
V gene: TRBV19

CDR3 DNA: TGCGCCAGCAGTCAACTTGGGGGGCAGAGCTATGGCTACACCTTC
CDR3 protein: CASSQLGGQSYGYTF
D gene: -
clone size: -
J gene: TRBJ1-2
V gene: TRBV5-1

CDR3 DNA: TGTGCCAGCAGCTTAGTCGGAAGATCGGGACAGGGTCGCGAAAAACTGTTTTTT
CDR3 protein: CASSLVGRSGQGREKLFF
D gene: TRBD1
clone size: -
J gene: TRBJ1-4
V gene: TRBV13

CDR3 DNA: TGTGCCAGCAACCTAAAGCGGGGGGGCCCCAATGAGCAGTTCTTC
CDR3 protein: CASNLKRGGPNEQFF
D gene: TRBD2
clone size: few
J gene: TRBJ2-1
V gene: TRBV14

CDR3 DNA: TGCGCCAGCAGCTTGGGGGTAGGAGAGACCCAGTACTTC
CDR3 protein: CASSLGVGETQYF
D gene: -
clone size: -
J gene: TRBJ2-5
V gene: TRBV5-1

CDR3 DNA: TGTGCCAGCAGCGTAAGGGGCCTTTGGGACGAGCAGTACTTC
CDR3 protein: CASSVRGLWDEQYF
D gene: -
clone size: few
J gene: TRBJ2-7
V gene: TRBV9

CDR3 DNA: TGTGCCAGCAGCTGGGGGGGGACTACCCCTTTTTCCGGGGAGCTGTTTTTT
CDR3 protein: CASSWGGTTPFSGELFF
D gene: TRBD2
clone size: -
J gene: TRBJ2-2
V gene: TRBV5-4

CDR3 DNA: TGCGCCAGCAGCCAAGAGGGGGTCAAACAAGAGACCCAGTACTTC
CDR3 protein: CASSQEGVKQETQYF
D gene: -
clone size: -
J gene: TRBJ2-5
V gene: TRBV4-1

CDR3 DNA: TGTGCCAGCAGCTTAGTAGCGACCCAAGAGACCCAGTACTTC
CDR3 protein: CASSLVATQETQYF
D gene: -
clone size: once
J gene: TRBJ2-5
V gene: TRBV7-9

CDR3 DNA: TGTGCCAGCAGCCTTCAGGGGGCGCTCGGCTACACCTTC
CDR3 protein: CASSLQGALGYTF
D gene: TRBD1
clone size: once
J gene: TRBJ1-2
V gene: TRBV28

CDR3 DNA: TGTGCCAGCAGCCTAAACAGAGGGACTGAAGCTTTCTTT
CDR3 protein: CASSLNRGTEAFF
D gene: -
clone size: -
J gene: TRBJ1-1
V gene: TRBV6-5

CDR3 DNA: TGTGCCTGGAATGCAGGGAACTATGGCTACACCTTC
CDR3 protein: CAWNAGNYGYTF
D gene: -
clone size: -
J gene: TRBJ1-2
V gene: TRBV30

CDR3 DNA: TGCGCCAGCAGCTTGGGGACTCAAGAGACCCAGTACTTC
CDR3 protein: CASSLGTQETQYF
D gene: -
clone size: -
J gene: TRBJ2-5
V gene: TRBV5-1

CDR3 DNA: TGTGCCAGCAGCTCGGGCAACACCATATATTTT
CDR3 protein: CASSSGNTIYF
D gene: -
clone size: -
J gene: TRBJ1-3
V gene: TRBV5-6

CDR3 DNA: TGCGCCAGCAGCTTGGCTGGGATGGACGGGACAACCATATATTTT
CDR3 protein: CASSLAGMDGTTIYF
D gene: -
clone size: -
J gene: TRBJ1-3
V gene: TRBV5-1

CDR3 DNA: TGCGCCAGCAGCATCGGGACTAGCGGGAGATTCACAGATACGCAGTATTTT
CDR3 protein: CASSIGTSGRFTDTQYF
D gene: TRBD2
clone size: -
J gene: TRBJ2-3
V gene: TRBV5-1

CDR3 DNA: TGCAGCGTCCAATTTAGGGGGACTAGCGGGGGAAACCCCTACAATGAGCAGTTCTTC
CDR3 protein: CSVQFRGTSGGNPYNEQFF
D gene: TRBD2
clone size: -
J gene: TRBJ2-1
V gene: TRBV29-1

CDR3 DNA: TGTGCCAGCAGTTTGCCGGGGCTGAACTATGGCTACACCTTC
CDR3 protein: CASSLPGLNYGYTF
D gene: -
clone size: -
J gene: TRBJ1-2
V gene: TRBV28

CDR3 DNA: TGTGCCAGCAGCCCTTTTAAGGAGGAATTCACAGATACGCAGTATTTT
CDR3 protein: CASSPFKEEFTDTQYF
D gene: -
clone size: -
J gene: TRBJ2-3
V gene: TRBV7-3

CDR3 DNA: TGCGCCAGCAGCCTCGGGACTAGCGGAACCGCAGATACGCAGTATTTT
CDR3 protein: CASSLGTSGTADTQYF
D gene: TRBD2
clone size: -
J gene: TRBJ2-3
V gene: TRBV5-1

CDR3 DNA: TGCAGCGTTGAAGATCCTAGATACCTCTATGGCTACACCTTC
CDR3 protein: CSVEDPRYLYGYTF
D gene: -
clone size: -
J gene: TRBJ1-2
V gene: TRBV29-1

CDR3 DNA: TGTGCCAGTAGTGTATTCATCGGAGTCACAGATACGCAGTATTTT
CDR3 protein: CASSVFIGVTDTQYF
D gene: -
clone size: -
J gene: TRBJ2-3
V gene: TRBV19

CDR3 DNA: TGTGCCAGCAGTTCGGGCGGCGGGCCCTACGAGCAGTACTTC
CDR3 protein: CASSSGGGPYEQYF
D gene: -
clone size: -
J gene: TRBJ2-7
V gene: TRBV28

CDR3 DNA: TGTGCCAGCAGCTTAGGGGAGTTGCAGCCCCAGCATTTT
CDR3 protein: CASSLGELQPQHF
D gene: -
clone size: -
J gene: TRBJ1-5
V gene: TRBV7-2

CDR3 DNA: TGTGCCTCAGCCATACAGGGTTACTATGGCTACACCTTC
CDR3 protein: CASAIQGYYGYTF
D gene: -
clone size: few
J gene: TRBJ1-2
V gene: TRBV7-6

CDR3 DNA: TGTGCCAGCAGCGTAGATGAGGGGAGGGGAGAGACCCAGTACTTC
CDR3 protein: CASSVDEGRGETQYF
D gene: TRBD2
clone size: -
J gene: TRBJ2-5
V gene: TRBV9

CDR3 DNA: TGTGCCAGCTCACCGATGGGGACAGGGGCCCCACAAGAGACCCAGTACTTC
CDR3 protein: CASSPMGTGAPQETQYF
D gene: TRBD1
clone size: -
J gene: TRBJ2-5
V gene: TRBV18

CDR3 DNA: TGTGCCAGTAGTATCTCCCAGATCACCGGGGAGCTGTTTTTT
CDR3 protein: CASSISQITGELFF
D gene: -
clone size: once
J gene: TRBJ2-2
V gene: TRBV19

CDR3 DNA: TGCGCCAGCAGCTTCAGGGAGGTTGCGGAGACCCAGTACTTC
CDR3 protein: CASSFREVAETQYF
D gene: -
clone size: once
J gene: TRBJ2-5
V gene: TRBV5-1

CDR3 DNA: TGTGCCAGCAGCACCGGACTAGCGGGATACACAGATACGCAGTATTTT
CDR3 protein: CASSTGLAGYTDTQYF
D gene: TRBD2
clone size: -
J gene: TRBJ2-3
V gene: TRBV9

CDR3 DNA: TGTGCCAGTAGTCAAGGGACGGGGGCCAAAAACATTCAGTACTTC
CDR3 protein: CASSQGTGAKNIQYF
D gene: -
clone size: -
J gene: TRBJ2-4
V gene: TRBV19